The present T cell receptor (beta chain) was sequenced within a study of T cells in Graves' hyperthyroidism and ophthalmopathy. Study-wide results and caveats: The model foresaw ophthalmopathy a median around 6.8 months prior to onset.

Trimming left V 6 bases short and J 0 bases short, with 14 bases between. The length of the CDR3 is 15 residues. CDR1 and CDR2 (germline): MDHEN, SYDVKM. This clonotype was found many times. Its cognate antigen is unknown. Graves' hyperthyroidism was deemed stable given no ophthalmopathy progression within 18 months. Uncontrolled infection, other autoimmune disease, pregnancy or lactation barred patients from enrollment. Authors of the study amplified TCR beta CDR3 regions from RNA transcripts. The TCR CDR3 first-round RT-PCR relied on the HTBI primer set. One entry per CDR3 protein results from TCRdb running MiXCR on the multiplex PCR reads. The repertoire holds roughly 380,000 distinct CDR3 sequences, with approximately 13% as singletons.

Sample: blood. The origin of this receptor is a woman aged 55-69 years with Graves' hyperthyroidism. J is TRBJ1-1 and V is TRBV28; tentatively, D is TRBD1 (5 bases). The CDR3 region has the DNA TGTGCCAGCAGAGCAGGGCAGAAGATGAACACTGAAGCTTTCTTT. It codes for CASRAGQKMNTEAFF.